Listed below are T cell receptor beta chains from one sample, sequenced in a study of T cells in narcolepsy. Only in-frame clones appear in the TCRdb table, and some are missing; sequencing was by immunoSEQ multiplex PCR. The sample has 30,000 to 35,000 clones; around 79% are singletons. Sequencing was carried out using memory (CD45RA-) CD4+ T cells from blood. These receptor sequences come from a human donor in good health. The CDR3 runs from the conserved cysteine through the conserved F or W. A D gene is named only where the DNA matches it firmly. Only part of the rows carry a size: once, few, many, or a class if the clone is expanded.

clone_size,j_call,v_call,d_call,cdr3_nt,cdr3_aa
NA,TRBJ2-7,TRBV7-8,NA,TGTGCCAGCAGCTCCCCCAGCCACGAGCAGTACTTC,CASSSPSHEQYF
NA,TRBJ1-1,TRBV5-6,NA,TGTGCCAGCGTGTTCCGGGACATGTCTAAGGCTGGCACTGAAGCTTTCTTT,CASVFRDMSKAGTEAFF
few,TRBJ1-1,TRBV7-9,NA,TGTGCCAGCAGCTTCTCCTTGGGTTCGAACACTGAAGCTTTCTTT,CASSFSLGSNTEAFF
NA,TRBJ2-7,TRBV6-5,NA,TGTGCCAGCATCAACCTTAAAACGGGGTACGAGCAGTACTTC,CASINLKTGYEQYF
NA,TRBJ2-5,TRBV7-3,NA,TGTGCCAGCAGCCCCACAGGTTATCAAGAGACCCAGTACTTC,CASSPTGYQETQYF
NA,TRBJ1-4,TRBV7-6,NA,TGTGCCAGCAGCTTAGGGCAGCAGGGACAACTGTTTTTT,CASSLGQQGQLFF
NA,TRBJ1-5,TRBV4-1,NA,TGCGCCAGCAGCCAAGAACAGGGAAGGGCTCAGCCCCAGCATTTT,CASSQEQGRAQPQHF
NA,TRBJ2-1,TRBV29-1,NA,TGCAGCCATTACCGGTCAGGGGACAATGAGCAGTTCTTC,CSHYRSGDNEQFF
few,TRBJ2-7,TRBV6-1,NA,TGTGCCAGCAGTGAAGGTAGAGCAGCTGCTACCTACGAGCAGTACTTC,CASSEGRAAATYEQYF
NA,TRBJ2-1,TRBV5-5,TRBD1,TGTGCCAGCAGCGAAGGGACAGCCTACAATGAGCAGTTCTTC,CASSEGTAYNEQFF
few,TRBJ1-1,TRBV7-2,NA,TGTGCCAGCAGCGTCTGGACAGAGAACACTGAAGCTTTCTTT,CASSVWTENTEAFF
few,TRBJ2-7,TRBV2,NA,TGTGCCAGCGGACCGCTAACCCGCTACGAGCAGTACTTC,CASGPLTRYEQYF
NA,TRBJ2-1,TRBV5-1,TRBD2,TGCGCCAGCAGCTTGGGACTAGCGGGGAACAATGAGCAGTTCTTC,CASSLGLAGNNEQFF
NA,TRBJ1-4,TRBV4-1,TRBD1,TGCGCCAGCAGCCGACCGGGACAGGGAAGGAGTAATGAAAAACTGTTTTTT,CASSRPGQGRSNEKLFF
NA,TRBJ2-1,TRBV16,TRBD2,TGTGCCAGCAGCCTCGGTATAGCGGGTAACAATGAGCAGTTCTTC,CASSLGIAGNNEQFF
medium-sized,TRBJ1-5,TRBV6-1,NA,TGTGCCAGCAGTGTAAATAGCAATCAGCCCCAGCATTTT,CASSVNSNQPQHF
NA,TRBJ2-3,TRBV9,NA,TGTGCCAGCAGCTCCCTGCTGGGCAAGGGAGGAGGGGACACAGATACGCAGTATTTT,CASSSLLGKGGGDTDTQYF
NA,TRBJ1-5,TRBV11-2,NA,TGTGCCAGCAGCTTAGGACCGGGTAGCAATCAGCCCCAGCATTTT,CASSLGPGSNQPQHF
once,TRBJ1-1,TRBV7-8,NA,TGTGCCAGCAGCTTAGGAGTCCGGGGACAGAACACTGAAGCTTTCTTT,CASSLGVRGQNTEAFF
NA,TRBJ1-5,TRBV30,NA,TGTGCCTGGGGGCATAGCAATCAGCCCCAGCATTTT,CAWGHSNQPQHF
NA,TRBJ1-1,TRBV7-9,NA,TGTGCCAGCAGCTCCCCCCCTGGGAGGAACACTGAAGCTTTCTTT,CASSSPPGRNTEAFF
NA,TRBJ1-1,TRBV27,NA,TGTGCCAGCTCGGGACACCGAATGAACACTGAAGCTTTCTTT,CASSGHRMNTEAFF
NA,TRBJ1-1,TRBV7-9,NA,TGTGCCAGCAGCTTAGGGGGGACGGGGGTAAACACTGAAGCTTTCTTT,CASSLGGTGVNTEAFF
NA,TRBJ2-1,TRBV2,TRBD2,TGTGCCAGCAGCGCCCGGGACTACAGCAATGAGCAGTTCTTC,CASSARDYSNEQFF
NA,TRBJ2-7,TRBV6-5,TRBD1,TGTGCCAGCAGTTACCAAAGACAGGGTGGCTCGGGGGAGCAGTACTTC,CASSYQRQGGSGEQYF
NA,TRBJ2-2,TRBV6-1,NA,TGTGCCAGCAGTGCTACCGCCGCAAACACCGGGGAGCTGTTTTTT,CASSATAANTGELFF
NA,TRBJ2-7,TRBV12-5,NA,TGTGCTAGTGGTTTGTTAGGGGGTAGAGAGCAGTACTTC,CASGLLGGREQYF
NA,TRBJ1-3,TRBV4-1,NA,TGCGCCAGCAGCCACGGATTAGAGACCTCTGGAAACACCATATATTTT,CASSHGLETSGNTIYF
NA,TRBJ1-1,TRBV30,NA,TGTGCCTGGAGTGTAGGGGGATCAGGGACTGAAGCTTTCTTT,CAWSVGGSGTEAFF